The subject of this entry is one T cell receptor (beta chain). Sequencing used immunoSEQ multiplex PCR; TCRdb keeps in-frame clones, though not all of them. The table records nearly 95,000 clones, 90% to 96% of them present only once. The CDR3 spans 12 residues. Germline V gives CDR1 SQVTM, CDR2 ANQGSEA. V lost 7 bases to trimming and J lost 2 bases, with 9 bases between them. This sample was taken from a study of technical replicates of blood from several donors. The sequence derives from a human donor in good health. The chain combines TRBV29-1 with TRBJ2-1; the D gene is possibly TRBD2 (5 bases). The sample comprised T cells isolated from PBMCs. CDR3 bases: TGCAGCGCTACTAGAGCCTACAATGAGCAGTTCTTC. Protein sequence: CSATRAYNEQFF.